This T cell receptor (beta chain) was recorded in a study of blood T cell repertoires in COVID-19. TCRdb's copy holds only in-frame clones and misses some; the assay was immunoSEQ multiplex PCR. Among 200,000 or so clones, 70% to 90% were seen once, and the ten largest hold about 3%. CDR3 length: 19 residues. The TCR comes from a man over 45 who had recovered from COVID-19. The chain uses TRBV12-1 and TRBJ1-5; no DNA check was done on the table's D call, TRBD1. TRBV12-1 is recorded as a pseudogene. The sequenced material came from peripheral blood. CDR3 residues: CASSFVFNKGTPINQPQHF. The DNA for the CDR3 is TGTGCCAGCAGCTTTGTTTTCAATAAGGGGACACCAATAAATCAGCCCCAGCATTTT.